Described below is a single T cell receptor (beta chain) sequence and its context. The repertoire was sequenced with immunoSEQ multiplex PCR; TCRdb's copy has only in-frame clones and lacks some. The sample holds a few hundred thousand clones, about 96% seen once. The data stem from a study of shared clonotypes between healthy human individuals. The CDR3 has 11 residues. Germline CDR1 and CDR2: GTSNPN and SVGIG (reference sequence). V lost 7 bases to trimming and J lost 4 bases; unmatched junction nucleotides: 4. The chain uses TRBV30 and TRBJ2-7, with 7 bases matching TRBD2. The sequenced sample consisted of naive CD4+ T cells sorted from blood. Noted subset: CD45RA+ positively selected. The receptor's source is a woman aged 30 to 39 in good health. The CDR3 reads CALKAGYEQYF. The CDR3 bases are TGTGCCTTAAAAGCGGGGTACGAGCAGTACTTC.